This TCR beta chain appears in the sequencing data of a study of blood T cell repertoires in COVID-19. Across the whole study: Samples representing acute and convalescent COVID-19 were sourced from the United States, Italy and Spain. PBMCs, B-cell-depleted T cells, or T cells were the source of the cDNA or gDNA that made up the material.

In the study's own analysis: Amplification of reference gene primers provided the estimated nucleated cell counts. Assay: immunoSEQ multiplex PCR; the TCRdb copy retains only in-frame clones and omits some. That table gives V, J and clone size, and the DNA gave D and trimming. The table has approximately 270,000 clones, roughly nine tenths seen once. Germline V gene sequence: CDR1 MGHRA, CDR2 YSYEKL. The CDR3 length is 15 residues. V shed 0 bases and J shed 1 base, with 8 bases lying between them. Sequencing used peripheral blood. This chain links TRBV4-1 with TRBJ2-3; D is possibly TRBD1 (6 bases). This receptor was obtained from a man aged 35 to 55 with active or convalescent COVID-19. The DNA for the CDR3 is TGCGCCAGCAGCCAAGATAACAGGGGCACAGATACGCAGTATTTT. Translating it yields CASSQDNRGTDTQYF.